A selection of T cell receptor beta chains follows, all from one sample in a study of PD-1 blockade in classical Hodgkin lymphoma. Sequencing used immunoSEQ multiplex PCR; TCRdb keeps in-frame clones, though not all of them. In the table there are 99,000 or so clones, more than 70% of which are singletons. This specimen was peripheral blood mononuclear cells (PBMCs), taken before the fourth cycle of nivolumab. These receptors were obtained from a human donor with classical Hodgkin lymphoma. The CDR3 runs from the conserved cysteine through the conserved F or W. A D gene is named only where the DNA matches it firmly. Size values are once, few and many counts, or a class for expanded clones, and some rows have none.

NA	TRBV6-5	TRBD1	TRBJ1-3	CASSPGTARGNTIYF	TGTGCCAGCAGTCCCGGGACAGCGAGGGGGAACACCATATATTTT
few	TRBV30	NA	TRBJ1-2	CAWSRESSYGYTF	TGTGCCTGGAGTAGGGAATCGAGCTATGGCTACACCTTC
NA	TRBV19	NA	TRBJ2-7	CASSIEITRPYEQYF	TGTGCCAGTAGTATAGAGATAACTAGACCCTACGAGCAGTACTTC
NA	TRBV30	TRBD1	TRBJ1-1	CAWSVKGVLQGVGTEAFF	TGTGCCTGGAGTGTAAAAGGTGTCCTTCAGGGGGTGGGCACTGAAGCTTTCTTT
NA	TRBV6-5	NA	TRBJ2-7	CASSYSRRATYEQYF	TGTGCCAGCAGTTACTCCCGGCGGGCCACCTACGAGCAGTACTTC
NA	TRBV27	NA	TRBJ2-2	CAAREANTGELFF	TGTGCAGCTAGGGAAGCGAACACCGGGGAGCTGTTTTTT
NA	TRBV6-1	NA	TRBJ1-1	CASSEQGGGTEAFF	TGTGCCAGCAGTGAACAGGGTGGGGGCACTGAAGCTTTCTTT
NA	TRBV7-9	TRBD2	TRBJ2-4	CASSGTSGSRGIQYF	TGTGCCAGCAGCGGGACTAGCGGTAGCCGGGGCATTCAGTACTTC
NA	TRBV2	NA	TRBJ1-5	CASSEYGSQGGQPQHF	TGTGCCAGCAGTGAATATGGATCGCAGGGAGGGCAGCCCCAGCATTTT
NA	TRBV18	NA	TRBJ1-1	CASSRDSMNTEAFF	TGTGCCAGCTCACGGGATTCCATGAACACTGAAGCTTTCTTT
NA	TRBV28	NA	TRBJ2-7	CASGMTGHQRKQYF	TGTGCCAGCGGGATGACGGGACACCAACGAAAGCAGTACTTC
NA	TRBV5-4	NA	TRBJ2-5	CASSFSSALLGETQYF	TGTGCCAGCAGCTTCAGCAGTGCCCTCCTAGGGGAGACCCAGTACTTC
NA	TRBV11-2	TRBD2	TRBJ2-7	CASSLGGYSKAGAPYEQYF	TGTGCCAGCAGCTTAGGTGGTTATTCTAAAGCGGGAGCCCCCTACGAGCAGTACTTC
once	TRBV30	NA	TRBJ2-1	CAWSALGGKYEQFF	TGTGCCTGGAGTGCTTTAGGAGGGAAGTATGAGCAGTTCTTC
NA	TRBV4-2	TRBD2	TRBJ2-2	CASSQGGLAGVTGELFF	TGTGCCAGCAGCCAAGGGGGACTAGCGGGAGTCACCGGGGAGCTGTTTTTT
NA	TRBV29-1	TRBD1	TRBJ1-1	CSVEPGQYTEAFF	TGCAGCGTTGAGCCGGGACAGTACACTGAAGCTTTCTTT
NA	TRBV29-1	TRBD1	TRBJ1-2	CSVEQGQGNTF	TGCAGCGTTGAACAGGGACAGGGGAACACCTTC
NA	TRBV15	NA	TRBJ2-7	CATSRRGSNEQYF	TGTGCCACCAGCAGACGGGGCTCTAACGAGCAGTACTTC
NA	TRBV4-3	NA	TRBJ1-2	CASSQAQGTYGYTF	TGCGCCAGCAGCCAAGCTCAGGGTACCTATGGCTACACCTTC
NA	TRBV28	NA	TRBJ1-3	CASSLRPAGNTIYF	TGTGCCAGCAGTTTACGGCCAGCTGGAAACACCATATATTTT
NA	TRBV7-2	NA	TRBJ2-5	CASSLMGDRETQYF	TGTGCCAGCAGCTTAATGGGGGATCGAGAGACCCAGTACTTC
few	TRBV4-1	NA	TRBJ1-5	CASSQDPGGWQPQHF	TGCGCCAGCAGCCAAGATCCGGGGGGATGGCAGCCCCAGCATTTT
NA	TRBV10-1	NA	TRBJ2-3	CASSGGPGTPPTDTQYF	TGCGCCAGCAGTGGGGGTCCCGGGACACCTCCTACAGATACGCAGTATTTT
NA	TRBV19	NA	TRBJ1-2	CASSTDKRAYGYTF	TGTGCCAGTAGTACCGACAAGCGCGCCTATGGCTACACCTTC
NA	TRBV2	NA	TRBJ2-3	CASRVVGTSTDTQYF	TGTGCCAGCAGAGTGGTTGGGACAAGCACAGATACGCAGTATTTT
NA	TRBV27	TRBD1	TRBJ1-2	CASKKGGQEAYGYTF	TGTGCCAGCAAGAAGGGCGGACAGGAAGCCTATGGCTACACCTTC
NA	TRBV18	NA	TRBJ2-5	CASSPAGGETQYF	TGTGCCAGCTCACCAGCGGGTGGGGAGACCCAGTACTTC
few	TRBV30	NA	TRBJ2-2	CAWSLLRSAGELFF	TGTGCCTGGAGTCTCCTAAGATCTGCCGGGGAGCTGTTTTTT
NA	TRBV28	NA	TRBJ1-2	CASEAVGYGYTF	TGTGCCAGCGAGGCGGTGGGCTATGGCTACACCTTC
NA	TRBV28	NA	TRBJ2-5	CASTLGAGQETQYF	TGTGCCAGCACCTTGGGGGCAGGCCAAGAGACCCAGTACTTC
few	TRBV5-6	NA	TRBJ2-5	CASSFDAGIIAETQYF	TGTGCCAGCAGCTTCGACGCGGGCATAATCGCAGAGACCCAGTACTTC
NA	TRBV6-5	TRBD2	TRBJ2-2	CASSLGRVANTGELFF	TGTGCCAGCAGTTTAGGGAGGGTCGCGAACACCGGGGAGCTGTTTTTT
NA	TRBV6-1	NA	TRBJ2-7	CASSQDRLLYEQYF	TGTGCCAGCAGTCAAGACAGGTTACTCTACGAGCAGTACTTC
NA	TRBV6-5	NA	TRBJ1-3	CAAQSGNTIYF	TGTGCCGCCCAATCTGGAAACACCATATATTTT